A selection of T cell receptor beta chains follows, all from one sample in a study of T cell responses to AZD1222 COVID-19 vaccine. The method was immunoSEQ multiplex PCR; TCRdb's version includes in-frame clones alone and lacks a portion of them. This table has around 94,000 clones, approximately 88% appearing once. Sequenced here: peripheral blood, sampled on day 0 of AZD1222 vaccination. Receptor source: an adult in good health. CDR3s include the opening cysteine and the closing phenylalanine or tryptophan. Fields, in order: clone size, D gene, V gene, J gene, CDR3 DNA, CDR3 protein. The D gene is left open where the match is weak. The size of a clone is reported for some rows only, either as once, few or many, or as a class for expanded clones.

clone size: -
D gene: TRBD1
V gene: TRBV2
J gene: TRBJ1-6
CDR3 DNA: TGTGCCAGCAGTGATCAGGACAGGGGGCATTCACCCCTCCACTTT
CDR3 protein: CASSDQDRGHSPLHF

clone size: -
D gene: TRBD2
V gene: TRBV19
J gene: TRBJ2-5
CDR3 DNA: TGTGCCAGTAGTACTGGGACTAGCGGGGGGCCTAAGGTAGAGACCCAGTACTTC
CDR3 protein: CASSTGTSGGPKVETQYF

clone size: -
D gene: -
V gene: TRBV11-2
J gene: TRBJ1-2
CDR3 DNA: TGTGCCAGCAGCTTAGGTCAAGGGGCCTGGGGCTACACCTTC
CDR3 protein: CASSLGQGAWGYTF

clone size: -
D gene: -
V gene: TRBV19
J gene: TRBJ1-4
CDR3 DNA: TGTGCCAGTAGTATCGGCGCCCTTAGAAATGAAAAACTGTTTTTT
CDR3 protein: CASSIGALRNEKLFF

clone size: -
D gene: -
V gene: TRBV5-6
J gene: TRBJ2-2
CDR3 DNA: TGTGCCAGCAGCTTAGGGAGACCCACCGGGGAGCTGTTTTTT
CDR3 protein: CASSLGRPTGELFF

clone size: -
D gene: -
V gene: TRBV7-9
J gene: TRBJ2-2
CDR3 DNA: TGTGCCAGCAGAAGTAAGGCGGGAGAGCTGTTTTTT
CDR3 protein: CASRSKAGELFF

clone size: -
D gene: -
V gene: TRBV5-5
J gene: TRBJ2-1
CDR3 DNA: TGTGCCAGCAGCTTAGGGGGGGATGAGCAGTTCTTC
CDR3 protein: CASSLGGDEQFF

clone size: -
D gene: TRBD2
V gene: TRBV9
J gene: TRBJ2-2
CDR3 DNA: TGTGCCAGCAGCGTAGCTGGGACTAGCTACGCCGGGGAGCTGTTTTTT
CDR3 protein: CASSVAGTSYAGELFF

clone size: -
D gene: TRBD1
V gene: TRBV19
J gene: TRBJ2-2
CDR3 DNA: TGTGCCAGTCGGGACAGTTACTCTACGACGAACACCGGGGAGCTGTTTTTT
CDR3 protein: CASRDSYSTTNTGELFF

clone size: -
D gene: TRBD2
V gene: TRBV5-1
J gene: TRBJ2-5
CDR3 DNA: TGCGCCAGCAGCTTTACTAGCGGGGGGTCTCAAGAGACCCAGTACTTC
CDR3 protein: CASSFTSGGSQETQYF

clone size: -
D gene: -
V gene: TRBV6-2/TRBV6-3
J gene: TRBJ2-7
CDR3 DNA: TGTGCCAGCAGTTACGGAGCAGGGAGGACCTACGAGCAGTACTTC
CDR3 protein: CASSYGAGRTYEQYF

clone size: -
D gene: -
V gene: TRBV10-2
J gene: TRBJ1-2
CDR3 DNA: TGCGCCAGCTGGACAGAAAACTATGGCTACACCTTC
CDR3 protein: CASWTENYGYTF

clone size: few
D gene: TRBD1
V gene: TRBV19
J gene: TRBJ2-5
CDR3 DNA: TGTGCCAGTAGTATAGGGGACAGTCCGCTGACCCAGTACTTC
CDR3 protein: CASSIGDSPLTQYF

clone size: -
D gene: -
V gene: TRBV23-1
J gene: TRBJ1-5
CDR3 DNA: TGCGCCAGCAGTCAATCGAGCGGGGTACAGGGTCAGCCCCAGCATTTT
CDR3 protein: CASSQSSGVQGQPQHF

clone size: -
D gene: TRBD2
V gene: TRBV11-1
J gene: TRBJ2-1
CDR3 DNA: TGTGCCAGCAGCTTAATATTAGCGGGCCAAAACAATGAGCAGTTCTTC
CDR3 protein: CASSLILAGQNNEQFF

clone size: -
D gene: -
V gene: TRBV6-6
J gene: TRBJ1-4
CDR3 DNA: TGTGCCAGCAGTTACCCGGACATGGCTAATGAAAAACTGTTTTTT
CDR3 protein: CASSYPDMANEKLFF

clone size: -
D gene: -
V gene: TRBV15
J gene: TRBJ2-7
CDR3 DNA: TGTGCCACCAGCAGCCGGATGGCCAACTACGAGCAGTACTTC
CDR3 protein: CATSSRMANYEQYF

clone size: -
D gene: -
V gene: TRBV5-1
J gene: TRBJ2-3
CDR3 DNA: TGCGCCAGCAGCTTGGGGGGGCAAAATACGCAGTATTTT
CDR3 protein: CASSLGGQNTQYF

clone size: -
D gene: -
V gene: TRBV19
J gene: TRBJ2-3
CDR3 DNA: TGTGCCAGTAGTATCCTGGGGGATGCGGATACGCAGTATTTT
CDR3 protein: CASSILGDADTQYF

clone size: -
D gene: -
V gene: TRBV5-1
J gene: TRBJ1-2
CDR3 DNA: TGCGCCAGCAGCTTGGCCGGTGAGGGCGGCTATGGCTACACCTTC
CDR3 protein: CASSLAGEGGYGYTF

clone size: -
D gene: TRBD1
V gene: TRBV11-2
J gene: TRBJ2-7
CDR3 DNA: TGTGCCAGCAGCGTCCGGGACAGATACGAGCAGTACTTC
CDR3 protein: CASSVRDRYEQYF

clone size: -
D gene: TRBD1
V gene: TRBV27
J gene: TRBJ1-1
CDR3 DNA: TGTGCCAGCAGTTTACATTTGGGACAGGGCGAAGCTTTCTTT
CDR3 protein: CASSLHLGQGEAFF

clone size: -
D gene: -
V gene: TRBV19
J gene: TRBJ1-1
CDR3 DNA: TGTGCCAGTAGAACCTTCGATAGGCCGAGGCTTAACACTGAAGCTTTCTTT
CDR3 protein: CASRTFDRPRLNTEAFF

clone size: -
D gene: -
V gene: TRBV7-9
J gene: TRBJ2-3
CDR3 DNA: TGTGCCAGCAGCCCCGTAGGTCAGAGCACAGATACGCAGTATTTT
CDR3 protein: CASSPVGQSTDTQYF

clone size: -
D gene: -
V gene: TRBV7-2
J gene: TRBJ1-1
CDR3 DNA: TGTGCCAGCAGCTTATCCGGAAGGGCCACTGAAGCTTTCTTT
CDR3 protein: CASSLSGRATEAFF

clone size: -
D gene: TRBD1
V gene: TRBV5-4
J gene: TRBJ1-2
CDR3 DNA: TGTGCCAGCAGCTTACAGGGGGCAGGGGGCTACACCTTC
CDR3 protein: CASSLQGAGGYTF

clone size: -
D gene: -
V gene: TRBV2
J gene: TRBJ1-1
CDR3 DNA: TGTGCCAGCAGTGAACGGGCGGGCACTGAAGCTTTCTTT
CDR3 protein: CASSERAGTEAFF

clone size: -
D gene: -
V gene: TRBV7-3
J gene: TRBJ1-2
CDR3 DNA: TGTGCCAGCAGCCCGGGGGTTAACTATGGCTACACCTTC
CDR3 protein: CASSPGVNYGYTF

clone size: -
D gene: TRBD2
V gene: TRBV5-1
J gene: TRBJ2-3
CDR3 DNA: TGCGCCAGCAGCGTCGGACTAGCGGGGGGGATAGATACGCAGTATTTT
CDR3 protein: CASSVGLAGGIDTQYF

clone size: few
D gene: -
V gene: TRBV6-5
J gene: TRBJ1-4
CDR3 DNA: TGTGCCAGCAGTTATCGGACGGCGGCCATCGAAAAACTGTTTTTT
CDR3 protein: CASSYRTAAIEKLFF

clone size: -
D gene: -
V gene: TRBV21-1
J gene: TRBJ2-3
CDR3 DNA: TGTGCCAGCAGCAAAATAAAGGCTGGAGATACGCAGTATTTT
CDR3 protein: CASSKIKAGDTQYF

clone size: -
D gene: -
V gene: TRBV10-2
J gene: TRBJ1-4
CDR3 DNA: TGCGCCAGCAGGACTGGAGGGGCACGGAATGAAAAACTGTTTTTT
CDR3 protein: CASRTGGARNEKLFF

clone size: once
D gene: TRBD2
V gene: TRBV29-1
J gene: TRBJ2-3
CDR3 DNA: TGCAGCGTTGGACTAGCGGGGAGCACAGATACGCAGTATTTT
CDR3 protein: CSVGLAGSTDTQYF

clone size: few
D gene: -
V gene: TRBV25-1
J gene: TRBJ1-6
CDR3 DNA: TGTGCCAGCAAGATGACGGAATTTTCACCCCTCCACTTT
CDR3 protein: CASKMTEFSPLHF

clone size: few
D gene: -
V gene: TRBV12-5
J gene: TRBJ1-5
CDR3 DNA: TGTGCTAGTGGTAAAAACAGGGAGCGATTCAATCAGCCCCAGCATTTT
CDR3 protein: CASGKNRERFNQPQHF

clone size: -
D gene: -
V gene: TRBV6-2/TRBV6-3
J gene: TRBJ2-1
CDR3 DNA: TGTGCCAGCAGTTACTCGAGTGGTTATGAGCAGTTCTTC
CDR3 protein: CASSYSSGYEQFF

clone size: -
D gene: -
V gene: TRBV24-1
J gene: TRBJ1-6
CDR3 DNA: TGTGCCACCAGCCCGCAGGGGAATAATTCACCCCTCCACTTT
CDR3 protein: CATSPQGNNSPLHF

clone size: -
D gene: -
V gene: TRBV10-3
J gene: TRBJ2-1
CDR3 DNA: TGTGCCATCAGGGTACAGGGGAGGGGAAACAATGAGCAGTTCTTC
CDR3 protein: CAIRVQGRGNNEQFF

clone size: -
D gene: -
V gene: TRBV6-4
J gene: TRBJ1-5
CDR3 DNA: TGTGCCAGCACATACTGGGGCAATCAGCCCCAGCATTTT
CDR3 protein: CASTYWGNQPQHF

clone size: -
D gene: TRBD1
V gene: TRBV11-2
J gene: TRBJ2-7
CDR3 DNA: TGTGCCAGCAGCCCATATAGGGACAGGAGTACCTACGAGCAGTACTTC
CDR3 protein: CASSPYRDRSTYEQYF

clone size: -
D gene: TRBD1
V gene: TRBV5-4
J gene: TRBJ2-5
CDR3 DNA: TGTGCCAGCAGCTTTATGACAGGGCAAGAGACCCAGTACTTC
CDR3 protein: CASSFMTGQETQYF

clone size: -
D gene: -
V gene: TRBV30
J gene: TRBJ1-4
CDR3 DNA: TGTGCCTGGATGGGGGACGAAAAACTGTTTTTT
CDR3 protein: CAWMGDEKLFF